This TCR beta chain was observed in a study of T cells in narcolepsy. About the study: Patients with NT1 or NT2 and healthy control donors were enrolled. The study's findings and limits: HCRT-specific and TRIB2-specific autoreactive clonotypes appeared among same-patient CSF and blood CD4+ clonotypes. Healthy controls reportedly lacked the autoreactive clonotypes serially found in patients' blood. No autoreactive T cell clone sequences appeared in some memory CD4+ repertoires.

The assay was immunoSEQ multiplex PCR, and TCRdb's table has in-frame clones only and misses some. The table lists 28,000 or so clones, roughly 86% of them singletons, with 0.95% to 1.2% in the top ten. To note about this clone: What it binds is not known.

Germline CDR1 reads ENHRY; CDR2 reads SYGVKD. V shed 0 bases and J 0 bases; nucleotides not matched to a gene: 1. The CDR3 loop spans 16 amino acids. Sequencing was carried out using CD45RA- memory CD4+ T cells from PBMCs. The chain couples TRBV10-3 to TRBJ1-5; 8 positions agree with TRBD1. This TCR came from a human donor with narcolepsy. As DNA, the CDR3 is TGTGCCATCAGTGAGTCGACAGGGGATAGCAATCAGCCCCAGCATTTT. Protein sequence: CAISESTGDSNQPQHF.